This T cell receptor (beta chain) was captured by sequencing in a study of CD8 T cells in Susac syndrome. V shed 3 bases and J shed 5 bases, with 10 bases lying between them. The CDR3 is made up of 13 amino acids. In germline, CDR1 is SGDLS, CDR2 YYNGEE. RNA in amounts of roughly 0.5 to 1 ug was reverse transcribed with random hexamers. One entry per CDR3 protein results from TCRdb running MiXCR on the immunoSEQ multiplex PCR reads. This sample has under 200,000 distinct CDR3 sequences, with 90% to 95% found just once. Sequenced material: CD8+ T cells from PBMCs. The source of this sequence is a human donor with multiple sclerosis. The chain uses TRBV9 and TRBJ2-3; either TRBD1 or TRBD2 may fit D (5 bases each). The CDR3 is CASSGGRGDTQYF. The CDR3 nucleotides read TGTGCCAGCAGCGGGGGCCGGGGAGATACGCAGTATTTT. Full variable domain (missing parts from reference TRBV9 and TRBJ2-3): DSGVTQTPKHLITATGQRVTLRCSPRSGDLSVYWYQQSLDQGLQFLIQYYNGEERAKGNILERFSAQQFPDLHSELNLSSLELGDSALYFCASSGGRGDTQYFGPGTRLTVL.